One and the same sample provided the 14 T cell receptor beta chains below, sequenced in a study of blood T cell repertoires in COVID-19. Data came from immunoSEQ multiplex PCR; TCRdb stores just in-frame clones and leaves some out. The table has some 230,000 clones, roughly nine tenths seen once. Sequencing was carried out using PBMCs or T cells enriched from blood (not recorded which). These receptor sequences come from a woman aged 18-35 years in a cohort exposed to, infected with or recovered from COVID-19 (not recorded which).

V and J are TRBV29-1 and TRBJ1-3; no reliable D call. The CDR3 covers 13 residues. Between the trimmed V and J ends, which lost 3 bases and 0 bases, there was a span of 6 bases. Germline V gene data show CDR1 as SQVTM and CDR2 as ANQGSEA. DNA for the CDR3: TGCAGCGTTGAGGAGTTCTCTGGAAACACCATATATTTT. Encoded protein: CSVEEFSGNTIYF.

V is TRBV7-3 and J is TRBJ1-2; no reliable D call. The CDR3 runs to 14 residues. Germline V CDR1 and CDR2: SGHTA, FQGTGA. V gave up 1 base and J gave up 2 bases, with 8 bases separating them. Written as DNA, the CDR3 is TGTGCCAGCAGCTTAAATTTTGGCAACTATGGCTACACCTTC. Its translation: CASSLNFGNYGYTF.

The CDR3 protein is CASSLEGTAPEAFF. The DNA of the CDR3 is TGTGCCAGCAGCTTGGAAGGGACAGCCCCTGAAGCTTTCTTT. The chain joins TRBV5-4 to TRBJ1-1, with 7 bases lining up with TRBD1. Germline CDR1 and CDR2: SGHNT and YYREEE (reference sequence). CDR3 length: 14 residues. V shed 0 bases and J 6 bases; nucleotides not matched to a gene: 5.

This chain links TRBV5-1 with TRBJ2-7; a weak D match, TRBD1 (6 bases). The CDR3 has 16 residues. V gave up 0 bases and J gave up 3 bases, with 16 bases separating them. Germline lookup yields CDR1 SGHRS and CDR2 YFSETQ. The CDR3 loop reads CASSLAALTGNYEQYF. The CDR3 bases are TGCGCCAGCAGCTTGGCGGCGTTAACAGGGAACTACGAGCAGTACTTC.

The chain joins TRBV5-1 to TRBJ1-1; 7 bases line up with TRBD1. V lost 3 bases and J lost 1; bases outside the gene matches: 3. The germline V gene has CDR1 SGHRS and CDR2 YFSETQ. The CDR3 contains 14 residues. The CDR3 is CASSWDSTNTEAFF. DNA for the CDR3: TGCGCCAGCAGCTGGGACAGCACGAACACTGAAGCTTTCTTT.

The CDR3 DNA reads TGTGCCAGCAGTTTATTAGCGGGAGGGCCTGGGGAGCAGTACTTC. It translates to CASSLLAGGPGEQYF. The chain joins TRBV27 to TRBJ2-7; 11 nucleotides align to TRBD2. The germline V gene has CDR1 MNHEY and CDR2 SMNVEV (reference sequence). The trim removed 1 base at V and 7 bases at J, leaving 6 bases unmatched. The CDR3 runs to 15 residues.

The CDR3 is CASSTSGNINEQFF. CDR3 nucleotides: TGCGCCAGCAGTACTAGCGGGAATATCAATGAGCAGTTCTTC. The chain recombines TRBV10-1 with TRBJ2-1, with 10 bases matching TRBD2. CDR1 and CDR2 from the germline V gene are WNHNN and SYGVQD (reference sequence). The CDR3 has 14 amino acids. Unmatched junction bases numbered 4, after V lost 5 bases and J lost 6 bases.

V usage is TRBV10-3 and J usage is TRBJ1-5; a possible D gene is TRBD1 (6 bases). Germline V lookup: CDR1 ENHRY, CDR2 SYGVKD. Trimming pared 0 bases from V and 7 bases from J, leaving 16 bases between. This CDR3 spans 16 amino acids. In DNA, the CDR3 is TGTGCCATCAGTGAGTCGGTCCAGGGGTATGTGCAGCCCCAGCATTTT. Translated: CAISESVQGYVQPQHF.

The V gene is TRBV25-1, the J gene TRBJ2-3, with no clear D. CDR3 length: 12 residues. V dropped 4 bases and J dropped 2 bases, with 4 bases sitting between them. Per germline, CDR1 MGHDK and CDR2 SYGVNS. The CDR3 coding sequence is TGTGCCAGCAGTGGCGTCACAGATACGCAGTATTTT. Residues: CASSGVTDTQYF.

This clone was counted ten times or more. The sample contains more than one DNA sequence encoding this CDR3. This chain joins TRBV4-1 and TRBJ1-2; TRBD1 matches 7 bases. CDR1 and CDR2 (germline): MGHRA, YSYEKL. With 0 bases clipped from V and 4 bases from J, the junction kept 2 bases outside the gene matches. This CDR3 region has 14 residues. The CDR3 region has the DNA TGCGCCAGCAGCCAAGAGACAGGGCGCTATGGCTACACCTTC. It encodes CASSQETGRYGYTF.

The J gene is TRBJ1-1, the V gene TRBV7-9; D is possibly TRBD1 (5 bases). The CDR3 runs 13 residues. CDR1 SEHNR and CDR2 FQNEAQ come from the germline V gene (reference sequence). V was trimmed by 5 bases and J by 5 bases, leaving 12 bases between them. CDR3 region: CASSTSGGTEAFF. DNA for the CDR3: TGTGCCAGCAGCACTAGTGGGGGGACTGAAGCTTTCTTT.

A single count supports this clone. The V and J genes are TRBV7-2 and TRBJ1-5; D gene uncertain. This CDR3 contains 16 residues. Trimming pared 5 bases from V and 0 bases from J, leaving 14 bases between. Looked up from germline, CDR1 is SGHTA and CDR2 is FQGNSA. The CDR3 sequence: CASSKIQPYSNQPQHF. The CDR3 bases are TGTGCCAGCAGCAAAATACAGCCGTATAGCAATCAGCCCCAGCATTTT.

The chain couples TRBV28 to TRBJ2-2; TRBD2 matches at 8 bases. In germline, CDR1 is MDHEN, CDR2 SYDVKM. CDR3 length: 15 amino acids. With V trimmed by 7 bases and J by 5 bases, 9 bases remained unmatched. The CDR3 DNA reads TGTGCCAGCATACCGGGGGGGCGCGGGACCGGGGAGCTGTTTTTT. As protein: CASIPGGRGTGELFF.

The chain uses TRBV7-3 and TRBJ1-2; 8 nucleotides line up with TRBD1. CDR3 length: 17 amino acids. The V segment lost 1 base and the J segment 5 bases; nucleotides outside the gene matches: 12. Germline values: CDR1 SGHTA, CDR2 FQGTGA. This chain's CDR3 is CASSLIGGGQGAYGYTF. The CDR3 region has the DNA TGTGCCAGCAGCTTAATAGGGGGAGGCCAGGGGGCTTATGGCTACACCTTC.